This T cell receptor (beta chain) appears in the sequencing data of a study of CD8 T cells in Susac syndrome. TCR beta sequencing was performed on blood CD8+ and CD4+ T cells. The multiple sclerosis controls were treatment-naive patients affected by stable or active relapsing-remitting disease. Negative isolation yielded CD8+ and CD4+ T cells; FACS enriched TEMRA cells. Reverse transcription of roughly 0.45 to 1 ug RNA was carried out with random hexamers. TCR beta CDR3 was amplified by immunoSEQ covering 54 Vbeta and 13 Jbeta. Via MiXCR, TCRdb re-called the immunoSEQ multiplex PCR reads, giving one row per CDR3 protein. The sample lists 70,000 or so distinct CDR3 sequences; just under 95% were seen once. Deletions cut 4 bases from V and 5 bases from J, with 15 bases between. Germline V CDR1 and CDR2: SQVTM, ANQGSEA. The CDR3 is made up of 14 amino acids.

The sample comprised CD8+ T cells from PBMCs. This sequence joins TRBV29-1 and TRBJ2-1; TRBD2 is a possible D gene (6 bases). The TCR sequence derives from a human donor with multiple sclerosis. The DNA for the CDR3 is TGCAGCGTTGTTGGAGGGGTGAGGAACAATGAGCAGTTCTTC. This sequence encodes CSVVGGVRNNEQFF.